These 21 T cell receptor beta chains came from one sample sequenced in a study of cytomegalovirus exposure and HLA in healthy donors. With 60 Vbeta and 13 Jbeta primers, the PCR was carried out. Data came from immunoSEQ multiplex PCR; TCRdb stores just in-frame clones and leaves some out. This table has roughly 75,000 clones, approximately 82% appearing once. The specimen was PBMCs. The origin of the receptors is a man between 65 and 79 years old in good health and CMV-seropositive.

This rearrangement joins TRBV6-5 to TRBJ1-1; D ambiguous. This CDR3 is 14 amino acids long. The V end lost 6 bases, the J end lost 1 base, and 12 bases lay between the germline ends. Germline assignment: CDR1 MNHEY and CDR2 SVGAGI. In DNA, the CDR3 is TGTGCCAGCAGCCCAGGTCTTGGGAACACTGAAGCTTTCTTT. Its translation: CASSPGLGNTEAFF.

This clone was seen only once. This CDR3 is CASSSGPGGTQYF. The CDR3 coding sequence is TGTGCCAGCAGTTCCGGGCCAGGGGGGACCCAGTACTTC. The rearrangement uses TRBV2 and TRBJ2-5; 7 bases are a match to TRBD1. The junction had 7 bases not matched to a gene; V was cut back by 5 bases and J by 7 bases. The CDR3 length is 13 residues. CDR1 is SNHLY, CDR2 FYNNEI, per germline.

This clone has just a few counts. The chain employs TRBV14 and TRBJ1-2, with a weak D call TRBD1 (5 bases). Germline assignment: CDR1 SGHDN and CDR2 FVKESK. Trimming took off 0 bases at V and 4 bases at J, with 9 bases between the two ends. CDR3 length equals 14 residues. The CDR3 sequence is CASSQDDSLYGYTF. CDR3 sequence (DNA): TGTGCCAGCAGCCAAGACGACAGCCTCTATGGCTACACCTTC.

This rearrangement joins TRBV6-4 to TRBJ1-4; possible D gene TRBD1, 5 bases. V gave up 6 bases and J gave up 6 bases, with 11 bases separating them. This CDR3 has 13 residues. CDR1 is MRHNA, CDR2 SNTAGT, per germline. CDR3 protein: CASRGTGDEKLFF. CDR3 coding DNA: TGTGCCAGCAGGGGAACAGGAGATGAAAAACTGTTTTTT.

The CDR3: CASSLEGIGTEAFF. CDR3 nucleotides: TGTGCCAGCAGCTTAGAGGGGATTGGGACTGAAGCTTTCTTT. The rearrangement uses TRBV7-8 and TRBJ1-1; the D gene is possibly TRBD1 (5 bases). This CDR3 is built from 14 residues. Germline CDR1 is SGHVS and CDR2 is FQNEAQ. The V and J ends lost 1 base and 5 bases respectively, with 11 bases between them.

This rearrangement joins TRBV6-4 to TRBJ2-7, with TRBD2 matching over 12 bases. The junction had 0 bases not matched to a gene; V was cut back by 3 bases and J by 3 bases. Germline V gene sequence: CDR1 MRHNA, CDR2 SNTAGT. The CDR3 covers 14 residues. CDR3 sequence reads: CASSELAGGYEQYF. The DNA for the CDR3 is TGTGCCAGCAGTGAACTAGCGGGAGGCTACGAGCAGTACTTC.

V gene TRBV7-9 combines with J gene TRBJ1-4, with D maybe TRBD1 (5 bases). The CDR3 consists of 16 residues. Germline V gene sequence: CDR1 SEHNR, CDR2 FQNEAQ (reference sequence). V shed 4 bases and J shed 4 bases, with 16 bases lying between them. CDR3 coding DNA: TGTGCCAGCAGCTCGTTTCCGGTGGGGGGTAATGAAAAACTGTTTTTT. Amino acid sequence: CASSSFPVGGNEKLFF.

The rearrangement uses TRBV25-1 and TRBJ1-1; D remains unclear. Germline-derived CDR1 and CDR2 are MGHDK and SYGVNS. The ends were cut back, 2 bases at V and 4 bases at J, with 11 bases in the middle. The CDR3 covers 14 residues. The CDR3 protein is CASSEKAGGTEAFF. The DNA of the CDR3 is TGTGCCAGCAGTGAAAAGGCTGGCGGCACTGAAGCTTTCTTT.

This chain links TRBV27 with TRBJ2-7; 8 bases line up with TRBD1. The CDR3 totals 13 residues. From germline, CDR1 is MNHEY and CDR2 SMNVEV (reference sequence). V lost 6 bases and J lost 5; bases outside the gene matches: 6. CDR3 coding DNA: TGTGCCAGCAGAGGACAGGGTTTTCACGAGCAGTACTTC. Protein: CASRGQGFHEQYF.

The rearrangement links TRBV11-2 to TRBJ2-1; 14 bases fit TRBD2. The CDR3 loop spans 19 amino acids. CDR1 is SGHAT and CDR2 is FQNNGV in the germline V gene. Losses at the gene ends were 5 bases for V and 0 bases for J; bases not matched to a gene: 9. CDR3 sequence reads: CASSAMGLAGVGSYNEQFF. Here the CDR3 DNA reads TGTGCCAGCAGCGCTATGGGACTAGCGGGAGTCGGCTCCTACAATGAGCAGTTCTTC.

This chain uses TRBV7-6 with TRBJ2-1, with 9 bases fitting TRBD1. CDR1 and CDR2 from the germline V gene are SGHVS and FNYEAQ. Trimming at V came to 5 bases and at J to 3 bases, leaving 8 bases not matched to a gene. There are 16 residues in the CDR3. CDR3 DNA sequence: TGTGCCAGCAGCCTGACACAGGGGGCTTACTACAATGAGCAGTTCTTC. It encodes CASSLTQGAYYNEQFF.

J is TRBJ1-2 and V is TRBV5-8; TRBD1 aligns across 8 bases. V shed 0 bases, J shed 2 bases, and the junction held 9 bases outside the gene matches. Germline V gene lookup returns CDR1 SGHTS and CDR2 YDEGEE. This CDR3 has 17 amino acids. Here the CDR3 reads CASSLGLGDRKNYGYTF. The CDR3 DNA reads TGTGCCAGCAGCTTGGGTTTAGGGGACAGGAAGAACTATGGCTACACCTTC.

This clone was seen just once. The chain has TRBV9 and TRBJ1-1; 7 positions match TRBD1. The CDR3 has 15 amino acids. Looked up from germline, CDR1 is SGDLS and CDR2 is YYNGEE. V dropped 1 base and J dropped 1; count of bases not matched to a gene: 4. CDR3: CASSVQGGRNTEAFF. CDR3 coding DNA: TGTGCCAGCAGCGTACAGGGGGGCAGGAACACTGAAGCTTTCTTT.

V usage is TRBV7-6 and J usage is TRBJ2-7, with 9 bases lining up with TRBD2. From germline, CDR1 is SGHVS and CDR2 FNYEAQ. J lost 6 bases, V lost 6 bases, and 12 bases had no gene match. The CDR3 consists of 15 residues. The CDR3 nucleotides are TGTGCCAGCAGTCTAGCTGGGACTAGCTCTAGCGAGCAGTACTTC. Its protein product is CASSLAGTSSSEQYF. The whole variable domain, filled in from reference TRBV7-6 and TRBJ2-7, reads GAGVSQSPRYKVTKRGQDVALRCDPISGHVSLYWYRQALGQGPEFLTYFNYEAQQDKSGLPNDRFSAERPEGSISTLTIQRTEQRDSAMYRCASSLAGTSSSEQYFGPGTRLTVT.

The V call is TRBV7-9, the J call TRBJ2-3; TRBD1 matches 10 bases. The CDR3 is 16 residues long. V shed 1 base and J 1 base; nucleotides not matched to a gene: 2. CDR1 SEHNR and CDR2 FQNEAQ come from the germline V gene (reference sequence). CDR3 coding DNA: TGTGCCAGCAGCTTAGAGGGGACAGGGGGCACAGATACGCAGTATTTT. This encodes CASSLEGTGGTDTQYF. Full variable domain (missing parts from reference TRBV7-9 and TRBJ2-3): DTGVSQNPRHKITKRGQNVTFRCDPISEHNRLYWYRQTLGQGPEFLTYFQNEAQLEKSRLLSDRFSAERPKGSFSTLEIQRTEQGDSAMYLCASSLEGTGGTDTQYFGPGTRLTVL.

J is TRBJ2-7 and V is TRBV28, with TRBD1 identical over 8 bases. The CDR3 is 14 amino acids. The V gene end was trimmed by 7 bases and the J gene end by 8 bases; junction bases not matched to a gene: 13. CDR1 is MDHEN, CDR2 SYDVKM, per germline. The CDR3 loop reads CASTNRAGGGKQYF. The DNA for the CDR3 is TGTGCCAGCACCAACCGGGCAGGGGGCGGCAAGCAGTACTTC.

The rearrangement uses TRBV28 and TRBJ2-7; D call uncertain. The CDR3 has 11 amino acids. Germline V gene lookup returns CDR1 MDHEN and CDR2 SYDVKM. Trimming cost V 4 bases and J 3 bases, with 4 bases left between them. CDR3 residues: CASSSYYEQYF. The DNA of the CDR3 is TGTGCCAGCAGTTCCTACTACGAGCAGTACTTC.

This sequence joins TRBV6-5 and TRBJ2-3; TRBD1 matches 11 bases. The germline gives CDR1 MNHEY, CDR2 SVGAGI. Trimming took 4 bases from V and 9 from J; bases not matched to a gene: 9. CDR3 length equals 15 residues. CDR3 residues: CASSSFRDRGGTQYF. The CDR3 DNA reads TGTGCCAGCAGTTCCTTTCGGGACAGGGGGGGGACGCAGTATTTT.

In its sample, this clone was seen a few times. CDR3: CAINQQGGYGYTF. For the CDR3, the DNA is TGTGCCATCAATCAACAGGGAGGGTATGGCTACACCTTC. The rearrangement links TRBV10-3 to TRBJ1-2; maybe TRBD1 (6 bases). Germline V gene sequence: CDR1 ENHRY, CDR2 SYGVKD. This CDR3 is built from 13 residues. Trimming removed 7 bases from V and 5 bases from J, with 14 bases in between.

The CDR3: CASSPPPGQGASGANVLTF. In nucleotides, the CDR3 is TGTGCCAGCAGCCCCCCTCCGGGCCAGGGCGCTTCTGGGGCCAACGTCCTGACTTTC. The chain has TRBV11-2 and TRBJ2-6, with a tentative D call TRBD1 (5 bases). The ends were cut back, 5 bases at V and 1 base at J, with 21 bases in the middle. Germline assignment: CDR1 SGHAT and CDR2 FQNNGV. The CDR3 extends over 19 amino acids.

V gene TRBV11-2 combines with J gene TRBJ2-3, with D perhaps TRBD1 (6 bases). The CDR3 has 15 residues. In germline, CDR1 is SGHAT, CDR2 FQNNGV. The ends were cut back, 5 bases at V and 7 bases at J, with 19 bases in the middle. The CDR3, as DNA: TGTGCCAGCAGCCGATATCAGGGGCCAAGGAATACGCAGTATTTT. Protein: CASSRYQGPRNTQYF.